The 8 T cell receptor beta chains presented below share a single source sample, sequenced in a study of blood T cell repertoires in COVID-19. Profiling relied on immunoSEQ multiplex PCR, and the TCRdb table lists in-frame clones only, not all of them. Of about 390,000 clones in the sample, more than 70% are singletons; the top ten hold about 2.3%. The sequenced sample consisted of peripheral blood. The receptor set was obtained from an older woman with COVID-19, enrolled during active disease.

The chain is built from TRBV5-1 and TRBJ1-1; D remains unclear. The CDR3 is made up of 14 amino acids. Germline V gives CDR1 SGHRS, CDR2 YFSETQ. V lost 0 bases and J 6 bases, leaving 12 bases between the germline ends. The CDR3 DNA reads TGCGCCAGCAGCTTGGTAACCCCCGGAGCTGAAGCTTTCTTT. It is translated as CASSLVTPGAEAFF.

This clone was seen a handful of times. This same CDR3 is encoded by further DNA sequences in the sample. The V and J genes are TRBV3-1 (or the pseudogene TRBV3-2) and TRBJ2-1; 13 bases align to TRBD2. The CDR3 runs 15 residues. Germline V gene data show CDR1 as LGHDT and CDR2 as YNNKEL (reference sequence). Trimming cost V 4 bases and J 10 bases; bases outside gene matches: 7. CDR3 bases: TGTGCCAGCAGCCGCCGACTAGCGGGGGGAGACGAGCAGTTCTTC. This sequence encodes CASSRRLAGGDEQFF.

This chain connects TRBV5-1 to TRBJ2-2, with D tentatively TRBD2 (6 bases). CDR1 is SGHRS and CDR2 is YFSETQ in the germline V gene. The CDR3 length is 14 residues. V was trimmed by 5 bases and J by 7 bases, leaving 15 bases between them. This chain's CDR3 is CASSSLGTGGELFF. CDR3 in DNA: TGCGCCAGCAGTTCCCTTGGGACTGGCGGGGAGCTGTTTTTT.

The V and J genes are TRBV6-5 and TRBJ1-2; D might be TRBD1 (5 bases). The CDR3 is 15 amino acids. Trimming removed 7 bases from V and 5 bases from J, with 20 bases in between. The V gene's germline CDR1 is MNHEY and CDR2 SVGAGI. For the CDR3, the DNA is TGTGCCAGCAATCCCCGGGACTCCCCCATTTATGGCTACACCTTC. This encodes CASNPRDSPIYGYTF.

This rearrangement joins TRBV19 to TRBJ1-2, with TRBD1 matching 8 bases. Germline CDR1 and CDR2: LNHDA and SQIVND (reference sequence). This CDR3 contains 13 residues. V trimming: 6 bases; J trimming: 8 bases; junction bases outside the gene matches: 8. The CDR3 coding sequence is TGTGCCAGTAGCAGGGGGCCTCTCGCCGGCTACACCTTC. This encodes CASSRGPLAGYTF.

V is TRBV7-9 and J is TRBJ1-6; D perhaps matches TRBD1 (5 bases). Deletions cut 3 bases from V and 7 bases from J, with 10 bases between. This CDR3 has 14 amino acids. Germline CDR1 reads SEHNR; CDR2 reads FQNEAQ (reference sequence). CDR3 sequence (DNA): TGTGCCAGCAGCTTCGCAGGGAACAATTCACCCCTCCACTTT. Amino acids: CASSFAGNNSPLHF.

The J gene is TRBJ1-6, the V gene TRBV6-5, with D possibly matching TRBD1 (6 bases). Germline V gives CDR1 MNHEY, CDR2 SVGAGI. Between the trimmed V and J ends, which lost 6 bases and 5 bases, there was a span of 14 bases. The CDR3 runs 15 residues. Here the CDR3 reads CASRRREGDNSPLHF. In nucleotides, the CDR3 is TGTGCCAGCAGACGCCGGGAGGGGGATAATTCACCCCTCCACTTT.

This chain uses TRBV7-3 with TRBJ1-1, with D maybe TRBD1 (5 bases). This CDR3 spans 14 amino acids. Trimming left V 5 bases short and J 4 bases short, with 14 bases between. The germline V gene has CDR1 SGHTA and CDR2 FQGTGA. CDR3 nucleotide sequence: TGTGCCAGCAGCGTGACAGCAGGTCCCACTGAAGCTTTCTTT. It yields the protein CASSVTAGPTEAFF.